The 26 T cell receptor beta chains presented below share a single source sample, sequenced in a study of cytomegalovirus exposure and HLA in healthy donors. 60 Vbeta and 13 Jbeta primers were used in PCR. Generated by immunoSEQ multiplex PCR, the TCRdb table keeps only in-frame clones and is missing some. The data show 120,000 to 150,000 clones, roughly 80% seen once. The sequenced material came from PBMCs. These receptors all come from a boy younger than 10 in good health and CMV-seronegative.

The chain combines TRBV19 with TRBJ2-3; 8 bases map to TRBD2. J lost 4 bases, V lost 6 bases, and 15 bases had no gene match. The CDR3 loop spans 17 amino acids. The V gene's germline CDR1 is LNHDA and CDR2 SQIVND (reference sequence). DNA of the CDR3: TGTGCCAGTAGGGCAACCAAACTAGCGGCACGCTCAGATACGCAGTATTTT. Translated: CASRATKLAARSDTQYF.

A word on this clone: The same CDR3 is also encoded by other DNA sequences in this sample. This sequence joins TRBV2 and TRBJ2-5; maybe TRBD2 (6 bases). The CDR3 is 15 residues long. Germline assignment: CDR1 SNHLY and CDR2 FYNNEI. The V end was cut by 1 base, the J end by 0 bases, with 9 bases between. CDR3 in amino acids: CASSEGAGHQETQYF. In DNA, the CDR3 is TGTGCCAGCAGTGAAGGGGCGGGGCACCAAGAGACCCAGTACTTC.

The gene calls are TRBV6-1 and TRBJ2-1, with a tentative D call TRBD2 (6 bases). The CDR3 has 14 amino acids. Trimming pared 5 bases from V and 6 bases from J, leaving 14 bases between. CDR1 and CDR2 from the germline V gene are MNHNS and SASEGT. CDR3 in DNA: TGTGCCAGCAGTCCTACCTGGGGGGTCAATGAGCAGTTCTTC. Protein: CASSPTWGVNEQFF.

The rearrangement uses TRBV29-1 and TRBJ1-5; 9 bases agree with TRBD1. Germline loops: CDR1 SQVTM, CDR2 ANQGSEA. V lost 5 bases, J lost 7 bases, and 3 bases stayed unmatched. The CDR3 totals 12 residues. Written as DNA, the CDR3 is TGCAGCGTTTGGACAGGGGACCAGCCCCAGCATTTT. It encodes CSVWTGDQPQHF.

The CDR3 DNA is TGTGCCAGCAGCACCTTATCGGGACTAGCGGGGGGGCCCGCAGATACGCAGTATTTT. It yields the protein CASSTLSGLAGGPADTQYF. The rearrangement joins TRBV7-3 to TRBJ2-3; 16 bases fit TRBD2. The ends lost 5 bases at V and 4 bases at J; junction bases unmatched: 12. CDR3 length equals 19 residues. Germline V gives CDR1 SGHTA, CDR2 FQGTGA.

This chain joins TRBV11-2 and TRBJ1-1; 9 bases fit TRBD1. V gave up 6 bases and J gave up 4 bases; unmatched junction bases: 6. CDR1 and CDR2 from the germline V gene are SGHAT and FQNNGV. This CDR3 is built from 14 residues. The DNA of the CDR3 is TGTGCCAGCAGTCCACAGGGGGCGGGCACTGAAGCTTTCTTT. Its protein product is CASSPQGAGTEAFF.

The V call is TRBV7-9, the J call TRBJ2-3; the D is unclear. Germline CDR1 SEHNR, CDR2 FQNEAQ (reference sequence). CDR3 length: 14 residues. Trimming cost V 2 bases and J 4 bases, with 10 bases left between them. The CDR3 DNA is TGTGCCAGCAGCTTAATTGGCGAGGCAGATACGCAGTATTTT. Amino acids: CASSLIGEADTQYF.

V usage is TRBV27 and J usage is TRBJ2-7; TRBD1 aligns across 8 bases. CDR1 is MNHEY, CDR2 SMNVEV, per germline (reference sequence). The CDR3 sequence is 13 residues long. The ends lost 8 bases at V and 2 bases at J; junction bases unmatched: 5. CDR3 residues: CASAPGGTYEQYF. Here the CDR3 DNA reads TGTGCCAGCGCCCCAGGGGGCACCTACGAGCAGTACTTC.

This sequence joins TRBV7-9 and TRBJ2-7, with D possibly being TRBD2 (7 bases). Germline loops: CDR1 SEHNR, CDR2 FQNEAQ (reference sequence). The CDR3 is 15 residues long. V lost 5 bases, J lost 2 bases, and 16 bases lay in between. Here the CDR3 DNA reads TGTGCCAGCAGCCAGACGGGGGGCCTTGCCTACGAGCAGTACTTC. It codes for CASSQTGGLAYEQYF.

This rearrangement joins TRBV5-6 to TRBJ1-2, with a weak D call TRBD1 (5 bases). Between the trimmed V and J ends, which lost 4 bases and 5 bases, there was a span of 12 bases. The CDR3 consists of 13 residues. The germline V gene has CDR1 SGHDT and CDR2 YYEEEE. The CDR3 region is CASSLGTSYGYTF. CDR3 in DNA: TGTGCCAGCAGCCTTGGGACTTCATATGGCTACACCTTC.

The J gene is TRBJ2-3, the V gene TRBV29-1, with 7 bases aligning to TRBD2. The CDR3 is made up of 12 amino acids. Germline values: CDR1 SQVTM, CDR2 ANQGSEA. V shed 5 bases, J shed 6 bases, and the junction held 5 bases outside the gene matches. CDR3 sequence: CSVPWGGDTQYF. In DNA form, the CDR3 reads TGCAGCGTTCCGTGGGGGGGGGATACGCAGTATTTT.

The chain uses TRBV10-3 and TRBJ2-1; 8 positions match TRBD2. CDR1 is ENHRY and CDR2 is SYGVKD in the germline V gene. The ends lost 4 bases at V and 4 bases at J; junction bases unmatched: 12. The CDR3 covers 17 residues. CDR3 amino acids: CAISAGPRLARYNEQFF. CDR3 sequence (DNA): TGTGCCATCAGTGCCGGTCCGAGACTAGCGAGATACAATGAGCAGTTCTTC.

J is TRBJ2-2 and V is TRBV7-7; a weak D match, TRBD1 (6 bases). V gave up 1 base and J gave up 5 bases, with 11 bases separating them. CDR3 length equals 15 residues. CDR1 SSHAT and CDR2 FNYEAQ come from the germline V gene (reference sequence). The CDR3 coding sequence is TGTGCCAGCAGCTTAGACAGGGCTGGGACCGGGGAGCTGTTTTTT. This codes for CASSLDRAGTGELFF.

Points on this clone: This CDR3 is also generated by other DNA sequences in the sample. V usage is TRBV6-6 and J usage is TRBJ1-3; TRBD1 aligns across 8 bases. CDR3 size: 16 residues. V lost 0 bases, J lost 8 bases, and 9 bases stayed unmatched. Per the germline V gene, CDR1 is MNHNY and CDR2 is SVGAGI (reference sequence). Here the CDR3 DNA reads TGTGCCAGCAGTTACTCGAACGGGGACAGGCCTGACACCATATATTTT. This encodes CASSYSNGDRPDTIYF.

The J gene is TRBJ1-1, the V gene TRBV10-3; 9 bases map to TRBD1. CDR3 length equals 21 residues. Losses at the gene ends were 6 bases for V and 3 bases for J; bases not matched to a gene: 26. Germline CDR1 is ENHRY and CDR2 is SYGVKD. CDR3 in amino acids: CAIRGPGTNRDRVLSDTEAFF. The CDR3, as DNA: TGTGCCATCAGGGGACCGGGGACAAACCGGGACAGGGTACTCTCGGACACTGAAGCTTTCTTT.

This clone appeared a single time. The gene calls are TRBV19 and TRBJ2-1, with 15 nucleotides matching TRBD2. Germline CDR1 LNHDA, CDR2 SQIVND (reference sequence). This CDR3 has 16 residues. Germline trimming cut 6 bases from V and 6 bases from J; bases unmatched to any gene: 6. CDR3 nucleotides: TGTGCCAGTAGCGAACGGACTAGCGGGGGGGGCAATGAGCAGTTCTTC. Encoded protein: CASSERTSGGGNEQFF.

The chain links TRBV28 to TRBJ1-1, with D possibly matching TRBD1 (6 bases). This CDR3 is 16 amino acids long. CDR1 is MDHEN, CDR2 SYDVKM, per germline. The V end lost 7 bases, the J end lost 0 bases, and 18 bases lay between the germline ends. The CDR3 DNA is TGTGCCAGCACCTCTCTACAGGGCCTCTTGAACACTGAAGCTTTCTTT. As protein: CASTSLQGLLNTEAFF.

This clone appeared a few times. One junction end disagrees with the germline gene, perhaps due to a read error. The rearrangement links TRBV7-8 to TRBJ2-1; TRBD2 might be the D (6 bases). The CDR3 has 16 residues. In germline, CDR1 is SGHVS, CDR2 FQNEAQ. CDR3 residues: CASSLGWGDAYNEQFF. Written as DNA, the CDR3 is TGTGCCAGCAGTTTAGGGTGGGGGGACGCCTACAATGAGCAGTTCTTC.

This rearrangement joins TRBV4-2 to TRBJ2-7; D might be TRBD2 (5 bases). The CDR3 spans 15 residues. Germline V gene data show CDR1 as LGHNA and CDR2 as YNFKEQ. Deletions cut 3 bases from V and 3 bases from J, with 15 bases between. The CDR3: CASSQAGAEHYEQYF. The CDR3 nucleotides read TGTGCCAGCAGCCAGGCCGGAGCGGAACACTACGAGCAGTACTTC.

The chain is built from TRBV27 and TRBJ1-1; 9 positions match TRBD1. V shed 5 bases, J shed 4 bases, and the junction held 5 bases outside the gene matches. The CDR3 runs to 14 residues. Germline assignment: CDR1 MNHEY and CDR2 SMNVEV (reference sequence). CDR3 bases: TGTGCCAGCAGTAAACAGGGGGCCCGCACTGAAGCTTTCTTT. Its translation: CASSKQGARTEAFF.

The gene calls are TRBV7-3 and TRBJ1-3, with D tentatively TRBD1 (5 bases). Germline CDR1 is SGHTA and CDR2 is FQGTGA. This CDR3 has 15 amino acids. V was shortened by 2 bases and J by 0 bases, with 8 bases between the two germline ends. CDR3 sequence reads: CASSLDSHSGNTIYF. In nucleotides, the CDR3 is TGTGCCAGCAGCTTAGACAGTCACTCTGGAAACACCATATATTTT.

The chain combines TRBV7-3 with TRBJ2-3; possible D gene TRBD1, 6 bases. Looked up from germline, CDR1 is SGHTA and CDR2 is FQGTGA. CDR3 length: 15 amino acids. V gave up 5 bases and J gave up 3 bases, with 15 bases separating them. DNA for the CDR3: TGTGCCAGCAGCGAGCGGACAGCGTCAACAGATACGCAGTATTTT. Translation: CASSERTASTDTQYF.

V usage is TRBV6-1 and J usage is TRBJ1-3; tentative D call: TRBD1 (5 bases). The CDR3 has 14 amino acids. V shed 4 bases and J shed 0 bases, with 7 bases lying between them. Germline CDR1 reads MNHNS; CDR2 reads SASEGT. The CDR3 DNA is TGTGCCAGCAGTGGACAGCCCTCTGGAAACACCATATATTTT. It translates to CASSGQPSGNTIYF.

The chain recombines TRBV11-2 with TRBJ2-7; D is perhaps TRBD2 (5 bases). This CDR3 spans 15 amino acids. V was pared by 2 bases and J by 2 bases, with 13 bases between. Looked up from germline, CDR1 is SGHAT and CDR2 is FQNNGV. CDR3 nucleotide sequence: TGTGCCAGCAGCTTAAACGGGGATAGACCCTACGAGCAGTACTTC. Protein product: CASSLNGDRPYEQYF.

This clone occurred a few times. Here the CDR3 reads CASSLKGVGRVHGTEAFF. In nucleotides, the CDR3 is TGTGCCAGCAGCTTAAAGGGCGTGGGGCGAGTCCACGGCACTGAAGCTTTCTTT. The V and J genes are TRBV7-8 and TRBJ1-1; possible D gene TRBD1, 5 bases. Trimming shortened V by 2 bases and J by 4 bases, and 23 bases separated the two germline ends. The CDR3 has 18 amino acids. CDR1 is SGHVS and CDR2 is FQNEAQ in the germline V gene.

Worth noting for this clone: Other DNA sequences from this sample encode an identical CDR3 as well. The chain couples TRBV2 to TRBJ1-3; tentative D call: TRBD1 (5 bases). With 8 bases removed from V and 7 bases from J, the gap between germline ends came to 21 bases. The CDR3 is made up of 15 amino acids. The V gene's germline CDR1 is SNHLY and CDR2 FYNNEI. The CDR3 coding sequence is TGTGCCAGCGGACTAGGGACCTCCTCCCCGAACACCATATATTTT. Encoded protein: CASGLGTSSPNTIYF.